Following are 2 T cell receptor beta chains from one sample sequenced in a study of early T cells in non-severe SARS-CoV-2 infection. Using its own MiXCR run on the 5' RACE reads, TCRdb lists one record per CDR3 protein. Among approximately 110,000 distinct CDR3 sequences listed, about 15% were seen once. Sequenced input: whole blood. These receptors were taken from an adult who was a healthcare worker with PCR-confirmed SARS-CoV-2 infection or an uninfected control (not recorded which).

This clonotype has just a few counts. The chain couples TRBV2 to TRBJ2-1; 7 bases are a match to TRBD1. V dropped 10 bases and J dropped 9; count of bases not matched to a gene: 12. The germline gives CDR1 SNHLY, CDR2 FYNNEI. The CDR3 loop spans 13 amino acids. CDR3 protein: CATSRQGAFEQFF. The CDR3 region has the DNA TGTGCCACCTCCCGACAGGGAGCTTTTGAGCAGTTCTTC.

This clonotype has a handful of counts. The CDR3 loop reads CSVQGGGNQPQHF. The CDR3, as DNA: TGCAGCGTACAGGGAGGTGGCAATCAGCCCCAGCATTTT. The gene calls are TRBV29-1 and TRBJ1-5, with TRBD1 as a possible D gene (6 bases). This CDR3 has 13 amino acids. V was clipped by 6 bases and J by 2 bases, with 11 bases between them. Germline V lookup: CDR1 SQVTM, CDR2 ANQGSEA.